The 18 T cell receptor beta chains reported below all come from one sample, sequenced in a study of blood T cell repertoires in COVID-19. Method: immunoSEQ multiplex PCR; TCRdb's copy keeps in-frame clones and lacks some. This table has approximately 40,000 clones, 87% appearing once. Material for sequencing was peripheral blood. Receptors originate from a woman older than 75 in a cohort sampled during active or convalescent COVID-19.

The chain couples TRBV5-4 to TRBJ2-3; 11 bases align to TRBD1. Looked up from germline, CDR1 is SGHNT and CDR2 is YYREEE (reference sequence). V lost 2 bases and J lost 7; bases outside the gene matches: 12. This CDR3 spans 17 amino acids. The CDR3 is CASSLITGTGGLNTQYF. The CDR3 region has the DNA TGTGCCAGCAGCTTAATTACCGGGACAGGGGGTCTTAATACGCAGTATTTT.

In its sample, this clone was seen once. J is TRBJ1-2 and V is TRBV23-1; 7 nucleotides agree with TRBD1. TRBV23-1 is reported as an ORF; its role is uncertain. The CDR3 has 14 residues. After removal of 6 bases from V and 8 bases from J, the junction contained 12 bases not matched to a gene. The chain's CDR3 is CASRSNTGAGGYTF. Here the CDR3 DNA reads TGCGCCAGCAGGTCAAATACAGGGGCGGGGGGCTACACCTTC.

The CDR3 bases are TGCGCCAGCAGCCAAGGCCCACAGCAAGTCTACGAGCAGTACTTC. This encodes CASSQGPQQVYEQYF. This rearrangement joins TRBV4-1 to TRBJ2-7; D ambiguous. V gave up 1 base and J gave up 3 bases, with 13 bases separating them. The CDR3 is made up of 15 amino acids. The germline CDR1 and CDR2 sequences are MGHRA and YSYEKL.

This rearrangement joins TRBV3-1 (or the pseudogene TRBV3-2) to TRBJ2-2, with TRBD2 matching 10 bases. CDR3 length: 15 amino acids. Trimming removed 11 bases from V and 5 bases from J; junction bases left unmatched: 11. Germline loops: CDR1 LGHDT, CDR2 YNNKEL (reference sequence). CDR3 sequence reads: CAYPLAGVDTGELFF. The DNA for the CDR3 is TGTGCCTACCCCCTAGCGGGAGTAGATACCGGGGAGCTGTTTTTT.

The count of this clone is one. This chain links TRBV10-3 with TRBJ1-2; maybe TRBD1 (5 bases). Between the trimmed V and J ends, which lost 2 bases and 6 bases, there was a span of 13 bases. Per the germline V gene, CDR1 is ENHRY and CDR2 is SYGVKD. CDR3 length equals 14 residues. The CDR3 loop reads CAISEVPGVDGYTF. The CDR3 DNA follows: TGTGCCATCAGTGAGGTTCCGGGGGTTGATGGCTACACCTTC.

V gene TRBV11-2 combines with J gene TRBJ2-6; 9 bases are a match to TRBD1. The germline CDR1 and CDR2 sequences are SGHAT and FQNNGV. The CDR3 spans 17 residues. The V segment lost 6 bases and the J segment 4 bases; nucleotides outside the gene matches: 10. The CDR3 sequence is CASRTDRGVEGANVLTF. The CDR3 nucleotides are TGTGCCAGCAGGACCGACAGGGGGGTTGAAGGGGCCAACGTCCTGACTTTC.

The V and J genes are TRBV23-1 and TRBJ1-4; D perhaps matches TRBD1 (6 bases). TRBV23-1 is labeled an ORF, and its function is uncertain. This CDR3 spans 17 amino acids. The V end was cut by 8 bases, the J end by 1 base, with 20 bases between. Here the CDR3 reads CASCLGGGEETNEKLFF. DNA for the CDR3: TGCGCCAGCTGCCTAGGGGGGGGAGAAGAAACTAATGAAAAACTGTTTTTT.

The CDR3 loop reads CASSARNYEQYF. CDR3 DNA: TGTGCCAGCAGTGCCAGGAACTACGAGCAGTACTTC. The chain uses TRBV2 and TRBJ2-7; D remains unclear. Germline CDR1 and CDR2: SNHLY and FYNNEI. The CDR3 totals 12 residues. Trimming stripped 4 bases from V and 3 bases from J, with 7 bases between. The variable domain in full, completed from reference TRBV2 and TRBJ2-7, reads EPEVTQTPSHQVTQMGQEVILRCVPISNHLYFYWYRQILGQKVEFLVSFYNNEISEKSEIFDDQFSVERPDGSNFTLKIRSTKLEDSAMYFCASSARNYEQYFGPGTRLTVT.

The rearrangement uses TRBV3-1 (or the pseudogene TRBV3-2) and TRBJ2-5, with 15 bases that match TRBD2. The CDR3 is 17 amino acids. V lost 4 bases to trimming and J lost 5 bases; unmatched junction nucleotides: 8. The germline V gene has CDR1 LGHDT and CDR2 YNNKEL (reference sequence). The CDR3 sequence: CASSLGLAGGPWETQYF. CDR3 bases: TGTGCCAGCAGCCTTGGACTAGCGGGGGGGCCGTGGGAGACCCAGTACTTC.

The rearrangement links TRBV10-3 to TRBJ1-6; 9 positions agree with TRBD1. After removal of 3 bases from V and 9 bases from J, the junction contained 15 bases not matched to a gene. The germline gives CDR1 ENHRY, CDR2 SYGVKD. This CDR3 comprises 18 residues. The CDR3 protein is CAISDPGGQTGGGSPLHF. CDR3 DNA: TGTGCCATCAGTGACCCCGGGGGGCAAACAGGGGGCGGTTCACCCCTCCACTTT.

The chain carries TRBV4-3 and TRBJ2-1; D possibly corresponds to TRBD2 (6 bases). CDR3 length: 16 amino acids. CDR1 is LGHNA and CDR2 is YSLEER in the germline V gene. V was pared by 0 bases and J by 0 bases, with 9 bases between. DNA for the CDR3: TGCGCCAGCAGCCAAGATACGGAGGGCTCCTACAATGAGCAGTTCTTC. Translating it yields CASSQDTEGSYNEQFF.

The chain employs TRBV4-2 and TRBJ2-5, with 10 positions matching TRBD2. Germline values: CDR1 LGHNA, CDR2 YNFKEQ. Trimming took 0 bases from V and 3 from J; bases not matched to a gene: 7. There are 17 residues in the CDR3. The chain's CDR3 is CASSQEVVLAGEETQYF. CDR3 DNA: TGTGCCAGCAGCCAAGAGGTGGTCCTAGCGGGGGAAGAGACCCAGTACTTC.

The V call is TRBV15, the J call TRBJ2-1; 8 positions agree with TRBD1. V lost 3 bases to trimming and J lost 7 bases; unmatched junction nucleotides: 14. This CDR3 region has 17 residues. Germline V gives CDR1 LNHNV, CDR2 YYDKDF (reference sequence). The CDR3 DNA follows: TGTGCCACCAGCAGCGAGATCACCGGGACAGGTTGGAATGAGCAGTTCTTC. Translating gives CATSSEITGTGWNEQFF. Using reference TRBV15 and TRBJ2-1 for the parts outside the CDR3, the full variable domain is DAMVIQNPRYQVTQFGKPVTLSCSQTLNHNVMYWYQQKSSQAPKLLFHYYDKDFNNEADTPDNFQSRRPNTSFCFLDIRSPGLGDTAMYLCATSSEITGTGWNEQFFGPGTRLTVL.

The chain couples TRBV7-3 to TRBJ2-3; TRBD1 aligns across 8 bases. The length of the CDR3 is 14 residues. J lost 6 bases, V lost 5 bases, and 7 bases had no gene match. Germline CDR1 reads SGHTA; CDR2 reads FQGTGA. Here the CDR3 reads CASSVDRGADTQYF. The CDR3 DNA is TGTGCCAGCAGCGTAGACAGGGGTGCGGATACGCAGTATTTT.

V usage is TRBV7-2 and J usage is TRBJ1-5; tentative D call: TRBD1 (5 bases). CDR3 length: 16 amino acids. Per the germline V gene, CDR1 is SGHTA and CDR2 is FQGNSA. V lost 1 base and J 6 bases, leaving 16 bases between the germline ends. The CDR3 nucleotides read TGTGCCAGCAGCTTAGGGAGCCGGGGGGGTGGTCAGCCCCAGCATTTT. It encodes CASSLGSRGGGQPQHF.

The chain couples TRBV5-5 to TRBJ2-5, with D unclear. The CDR3 covers 13 residues. V lost 1 base and J lost 5, with 9 bases in between. The V gene's germline CDR1 is SGHKS and CDR2 YYEKEE (reference sequence). CDR3 residues: CASSLSTGETQYF. In DNA, the CDR3 is TGTGCCAGCAGCTTGAGTACCGGGGAGACCCAGTACTTC.

This chain joins TRBV28 and TRBJ1-1, with D hard to call. CDR3 size: 14 residues. CDR1 is MDHEN, CDR2 SYDVKM, per germline. V was pared by 5 bases and J by 8 bases, with 18 bases between. The CDR3 bases are TGTGCCAGCAGTGTCCCCGGAGCGGTTGGAGAAGCTTTCTTT. Its translation: CASSVPGAVGEAFF.

The genes are TRBV2 and TRBJ2-7; D not resolved. The CDR3 is 12 amino acids. V was trimmed by 2 bases and J by 3 bases, leaving 5 bases between them. The germline V gene encodes CDR1 SNHLY and CDR2 FYNNEI. In DNA form, the CDR3 reads TGTGCCAGCAGTGAACAGAACTACGAGCAGTACTTC. This gives the protein CASSEQNYEQYF.